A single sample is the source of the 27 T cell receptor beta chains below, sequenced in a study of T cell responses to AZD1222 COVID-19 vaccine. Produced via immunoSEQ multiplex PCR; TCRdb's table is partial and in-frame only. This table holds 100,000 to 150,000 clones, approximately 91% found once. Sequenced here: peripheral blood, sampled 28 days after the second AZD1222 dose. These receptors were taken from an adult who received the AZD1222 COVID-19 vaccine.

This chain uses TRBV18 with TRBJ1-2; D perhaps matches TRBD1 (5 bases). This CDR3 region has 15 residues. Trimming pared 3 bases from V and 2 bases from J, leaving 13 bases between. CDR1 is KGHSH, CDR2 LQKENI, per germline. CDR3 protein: CASSPQRGSNYGYTF. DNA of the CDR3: TGTGCCAGCTCACCCCAGCGGGGGTCAAACTATGGCTACACCTTC.

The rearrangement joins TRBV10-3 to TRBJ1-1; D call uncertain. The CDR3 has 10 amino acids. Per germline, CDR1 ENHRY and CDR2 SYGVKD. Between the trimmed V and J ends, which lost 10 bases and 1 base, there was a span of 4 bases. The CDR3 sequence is CATGNTEAFF. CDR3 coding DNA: TGTGCCACCGGGAACACTGAAGCTTTCTTT.

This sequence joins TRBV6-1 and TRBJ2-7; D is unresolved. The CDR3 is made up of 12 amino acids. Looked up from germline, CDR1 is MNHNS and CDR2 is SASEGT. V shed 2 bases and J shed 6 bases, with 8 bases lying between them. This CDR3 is CASSETLSEQYF. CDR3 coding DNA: TGTGCCAGCAGTGAAACTCTCTCCGAGCAGTACTTC.

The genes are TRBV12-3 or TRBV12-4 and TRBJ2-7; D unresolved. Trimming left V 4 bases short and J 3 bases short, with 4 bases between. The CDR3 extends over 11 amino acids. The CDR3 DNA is TGTGCCAGCAGTTCCCTCTACGAGCAGTACTTC. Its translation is CASSSLYEQYF.

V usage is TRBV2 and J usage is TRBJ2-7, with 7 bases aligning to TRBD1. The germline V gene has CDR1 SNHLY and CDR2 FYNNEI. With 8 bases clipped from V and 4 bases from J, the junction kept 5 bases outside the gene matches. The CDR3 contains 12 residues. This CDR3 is CASGKQGYEQYF. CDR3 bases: TGTGCCAGCGGAAAACAGGGGTACGAGCAGTACTTC. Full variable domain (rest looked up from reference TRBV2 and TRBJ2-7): EPEVTQTPSHQVTQMGQEVILRCVPISNHLYFYWYRQILGQKVEFLVSFYNNEISEKSEIFDDQFSVERPDGSNFTLKIRSTKLEDSAMYFCASGKQGYEQYFGPGTRLTVT.

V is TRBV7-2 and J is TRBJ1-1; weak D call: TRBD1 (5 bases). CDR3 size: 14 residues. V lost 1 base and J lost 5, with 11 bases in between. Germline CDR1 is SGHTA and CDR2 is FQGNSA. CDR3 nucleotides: TGTGCCAGCAGCTTAGGGTCCGGGGGGACTGAAGCTTTCTTT. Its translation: CASSLGSGGTEAFF.

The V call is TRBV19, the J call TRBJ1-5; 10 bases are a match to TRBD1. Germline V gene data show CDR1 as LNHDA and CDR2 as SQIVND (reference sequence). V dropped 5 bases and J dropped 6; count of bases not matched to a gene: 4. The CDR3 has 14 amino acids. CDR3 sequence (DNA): TGTGCCAGTAGTCAGACAGGGGGCGTTCAGCCCCAGCATTTT. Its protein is CASSQTGGVQPQHF.

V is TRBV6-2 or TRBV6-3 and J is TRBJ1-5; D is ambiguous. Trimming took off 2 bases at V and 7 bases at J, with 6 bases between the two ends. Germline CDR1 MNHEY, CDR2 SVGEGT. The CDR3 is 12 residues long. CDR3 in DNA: TGTGCCAGCAGTTACGGCATCCAGCCCCAGCATTTT. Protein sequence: CASSYGIQPQHF.

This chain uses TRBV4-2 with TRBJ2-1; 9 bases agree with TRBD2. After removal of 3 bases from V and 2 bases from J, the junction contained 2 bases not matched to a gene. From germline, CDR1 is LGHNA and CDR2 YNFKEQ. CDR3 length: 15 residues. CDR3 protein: CASSQRLAAYNEQFF. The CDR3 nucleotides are TGTGCCAGCAGCCAGAGACTAGCGGCCTACAATGAGCAGTTCTTC.

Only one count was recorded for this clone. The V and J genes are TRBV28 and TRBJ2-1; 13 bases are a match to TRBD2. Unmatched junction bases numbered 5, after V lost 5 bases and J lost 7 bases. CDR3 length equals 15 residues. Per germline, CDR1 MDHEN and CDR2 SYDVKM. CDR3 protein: CASSGTSGVRNEQFF. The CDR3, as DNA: TGTGCCAGCAGTGGGACTAGCGGGGTAAGAAATGAGCAGTTCTTC. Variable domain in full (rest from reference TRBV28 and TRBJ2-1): DVKVTQSSRYLVKRTGEKVFLECVQDMDHENMFWYRQDPGLGLRLIYFSYDVKMKEKGDIPEGYSVSREKKERFSLILESASTNQTSMYLCASSGTSGVRNEQFFGPGTRLTVL.

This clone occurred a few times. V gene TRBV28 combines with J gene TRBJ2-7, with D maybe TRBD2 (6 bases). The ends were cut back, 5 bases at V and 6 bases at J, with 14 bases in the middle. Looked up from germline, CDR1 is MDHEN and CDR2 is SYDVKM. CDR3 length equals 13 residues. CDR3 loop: CASSPGRRAEQYF. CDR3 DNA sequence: TGTGCCAGCAGTCCGGGGCGGAGGGCCGAGCAGTACTTC. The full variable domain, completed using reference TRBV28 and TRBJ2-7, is DVKVTQSSRYLVKRTGEKVFLECVQDMDHENMFWYRQDPGLGLRLIYFSYDVKMKEKGDIPEGYSVSREKKERFSLILESASTNQTSMYLCASSPGRRAEQYFGPGTRLTVT.

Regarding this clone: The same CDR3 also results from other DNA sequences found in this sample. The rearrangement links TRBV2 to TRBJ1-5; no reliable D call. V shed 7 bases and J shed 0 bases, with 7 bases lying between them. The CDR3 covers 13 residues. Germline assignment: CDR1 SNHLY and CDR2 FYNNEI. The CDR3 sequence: CASKRDSNQPQHF. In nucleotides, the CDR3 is TGTGCCAGCAAAAGGGATAGCAATCAGCCCCAGCATTTT.

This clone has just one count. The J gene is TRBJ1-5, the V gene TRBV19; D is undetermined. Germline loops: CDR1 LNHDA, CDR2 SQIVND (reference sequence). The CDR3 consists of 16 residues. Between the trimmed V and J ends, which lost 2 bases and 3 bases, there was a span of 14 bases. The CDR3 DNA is TGTGCCAGTAGTATATCTGATCCCCTGGACAATCAGCCCCAGCATTTT. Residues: CASSISDPLDNQPQHF.

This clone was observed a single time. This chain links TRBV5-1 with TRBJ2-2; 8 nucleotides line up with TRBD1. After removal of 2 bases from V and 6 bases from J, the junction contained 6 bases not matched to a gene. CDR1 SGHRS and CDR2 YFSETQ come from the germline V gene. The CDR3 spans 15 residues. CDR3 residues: CASSLGGTGPGELFF. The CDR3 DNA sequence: TGCGCCAGCAGCTTAGGTGGGACAGGCCCCGGGGAGCTGTTTTTT.

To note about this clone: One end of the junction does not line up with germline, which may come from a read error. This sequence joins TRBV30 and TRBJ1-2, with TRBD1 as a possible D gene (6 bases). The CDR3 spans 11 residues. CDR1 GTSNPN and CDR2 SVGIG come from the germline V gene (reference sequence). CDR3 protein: CAWDYGGRTGF. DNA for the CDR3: TGTGCCTGGGACTATGGGGGGCGGACTGGCTTC.

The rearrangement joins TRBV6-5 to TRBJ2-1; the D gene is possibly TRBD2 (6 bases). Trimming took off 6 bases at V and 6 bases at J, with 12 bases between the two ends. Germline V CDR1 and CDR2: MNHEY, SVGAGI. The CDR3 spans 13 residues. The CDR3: CASRLLSGNEQFF. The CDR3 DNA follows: TGTGCCAGCAGGCTACTTAGCGGCAATGAGCAGTTCTTC.

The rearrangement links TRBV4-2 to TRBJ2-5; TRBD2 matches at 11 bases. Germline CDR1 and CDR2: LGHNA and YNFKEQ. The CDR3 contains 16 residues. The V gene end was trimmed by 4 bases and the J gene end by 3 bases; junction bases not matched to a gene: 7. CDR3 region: CASSRAGTSGKETQYF. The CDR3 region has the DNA TGTGCCAGCAGCCGTGCCGGGACTAGCGGAAAAGAGACCCAGTACTTC.

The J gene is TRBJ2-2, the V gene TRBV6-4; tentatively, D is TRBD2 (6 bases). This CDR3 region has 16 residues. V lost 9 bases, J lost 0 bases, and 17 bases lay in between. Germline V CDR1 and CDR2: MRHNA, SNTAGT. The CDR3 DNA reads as TGTGCCAGGGGAGGCAGGGCGAGAGCGAACACCGGGGAGCTGTTTTTT. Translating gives CARGGRARANTGELFF.

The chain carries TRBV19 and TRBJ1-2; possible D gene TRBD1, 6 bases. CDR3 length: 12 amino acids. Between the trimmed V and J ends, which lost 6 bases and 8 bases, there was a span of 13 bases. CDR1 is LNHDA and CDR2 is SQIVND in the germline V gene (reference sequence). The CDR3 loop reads CASRTPTGGYTF. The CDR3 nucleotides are TGTGCCAGTAGGACACCGACAGGAGGCTACACCTTC.

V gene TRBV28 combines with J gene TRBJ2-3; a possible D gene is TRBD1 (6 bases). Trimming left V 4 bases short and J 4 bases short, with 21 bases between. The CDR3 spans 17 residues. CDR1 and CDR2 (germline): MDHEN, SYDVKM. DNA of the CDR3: TGTGCCAGCAGTTCCCCAAGCATGGGGGCTGCGGCAGATACGCAGTATTTT. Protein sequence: CASSSPSMGAAADTQYF.

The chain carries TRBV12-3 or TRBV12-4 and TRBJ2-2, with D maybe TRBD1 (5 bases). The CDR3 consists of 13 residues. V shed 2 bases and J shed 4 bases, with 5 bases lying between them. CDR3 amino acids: CASSLQGTGELFF. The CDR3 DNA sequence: TGTGCCAGCAGTTTACAGGGCACCGGGGAGCTGTTTTTT.

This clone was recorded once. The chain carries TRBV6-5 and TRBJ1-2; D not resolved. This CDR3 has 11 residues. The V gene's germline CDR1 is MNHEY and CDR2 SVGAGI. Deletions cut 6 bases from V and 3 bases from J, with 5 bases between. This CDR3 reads CASRQDYGYTF. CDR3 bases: TGTGCCAGCAGGCAGGACTATGGCTACACCTTC.

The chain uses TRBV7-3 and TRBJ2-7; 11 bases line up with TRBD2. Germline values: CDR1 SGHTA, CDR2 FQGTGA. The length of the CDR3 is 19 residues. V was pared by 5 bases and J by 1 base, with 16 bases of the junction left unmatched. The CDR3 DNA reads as TGTGCCAGCAGCCAAGGCGCTAGCGGGAGGTCCGGTCCTTCCTACGAGCAGTACTTC. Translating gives CASSQGASGRSGPSYEQYF.

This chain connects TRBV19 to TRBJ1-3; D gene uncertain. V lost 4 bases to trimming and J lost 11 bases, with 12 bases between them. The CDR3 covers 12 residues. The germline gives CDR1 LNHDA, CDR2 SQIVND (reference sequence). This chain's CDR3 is CASSTPSQSIYF. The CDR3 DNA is TGTGCCAGTAGTACTCCATCTCAGTCCATATATTTT. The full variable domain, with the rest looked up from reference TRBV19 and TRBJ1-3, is DGGITQSPKYLFRKEGQNVTLSCEQNLNHDAMYWYRQDPGQGLRLIYYSQIVNDFQKGDIAEGYSVSREKKESFPLTVTSAQKNPTAFYLCASSTPSQSIYFGEGSWLTVV.

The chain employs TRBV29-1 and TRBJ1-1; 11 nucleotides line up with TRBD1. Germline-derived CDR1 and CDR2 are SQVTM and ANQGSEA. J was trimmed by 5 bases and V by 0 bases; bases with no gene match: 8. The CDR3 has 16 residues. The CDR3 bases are TGCAGCGTTGAAGATATTGGGACAGGGGGTCGGACTGAAGCTTTCTTT. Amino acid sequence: CSVEDIGTGGRTEAFF.

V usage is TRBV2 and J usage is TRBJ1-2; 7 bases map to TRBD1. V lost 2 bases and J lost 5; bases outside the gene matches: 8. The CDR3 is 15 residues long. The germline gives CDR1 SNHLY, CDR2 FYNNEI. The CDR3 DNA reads TGTGCCAGCAGTGAAATACAGGGGTTAAAATATGGCTACACCTTC. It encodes CASSEIQGLKYGYTF.

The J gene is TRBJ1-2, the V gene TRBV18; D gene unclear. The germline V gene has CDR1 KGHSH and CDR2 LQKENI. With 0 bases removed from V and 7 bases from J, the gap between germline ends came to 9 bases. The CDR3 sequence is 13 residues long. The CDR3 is CASSPPGGVGYTF. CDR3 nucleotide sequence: TGTGCCAGCTCACCACCGGGTGGGGTTGGCTACACCTTC.